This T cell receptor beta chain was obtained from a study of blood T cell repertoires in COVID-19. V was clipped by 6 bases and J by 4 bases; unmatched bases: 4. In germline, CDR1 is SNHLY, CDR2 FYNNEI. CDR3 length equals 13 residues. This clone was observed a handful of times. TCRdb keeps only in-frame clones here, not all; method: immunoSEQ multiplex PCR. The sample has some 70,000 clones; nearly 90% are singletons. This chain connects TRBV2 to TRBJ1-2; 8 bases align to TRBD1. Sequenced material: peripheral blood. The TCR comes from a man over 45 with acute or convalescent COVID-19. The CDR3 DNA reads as TGTGCCAGCAGGGGGACAGGAATCTATGGCTACACCTTC. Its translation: CASRGTGIYGYTF.